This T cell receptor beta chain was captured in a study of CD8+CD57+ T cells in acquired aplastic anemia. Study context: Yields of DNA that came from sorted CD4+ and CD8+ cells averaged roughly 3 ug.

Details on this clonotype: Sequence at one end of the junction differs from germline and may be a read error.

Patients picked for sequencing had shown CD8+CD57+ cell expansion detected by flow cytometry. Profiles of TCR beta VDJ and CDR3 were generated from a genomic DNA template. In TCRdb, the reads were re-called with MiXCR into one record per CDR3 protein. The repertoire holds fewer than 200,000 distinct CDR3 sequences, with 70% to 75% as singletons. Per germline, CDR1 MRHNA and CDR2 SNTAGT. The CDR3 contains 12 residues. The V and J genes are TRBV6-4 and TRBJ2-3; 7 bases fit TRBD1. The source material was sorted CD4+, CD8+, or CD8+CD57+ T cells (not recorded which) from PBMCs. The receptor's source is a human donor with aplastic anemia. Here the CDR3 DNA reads TGTGCCTGCAGTGGGACAGTGGATACGCAGTATTTT. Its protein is CACSGTVDTQYF.